This TCR beta chain was sequenced in a study of blood T cell repertoires in COVID-19. Across the whole study: T cells, B-cell-depleted T cells, or PBMCs provided the cDNA or gDNA that served as material.

As processed by the authors: Estimates of nucleated cell counts were drawn from the amplification of reference gene primers. Method: immunoSEQ multiplex PCR; TCRdb's copy keeps in-frame clones and lacks some. That table gives V, J and clone size, and the DNA gave D and trimming. The sample carries 200,000 to 250,000 clones, under 90% recorded once. Concerning this clone itself: An end of the junction does not agree with germline; a read error may underlie this.

The source is a woman older than 75 with active or convalescent COVID-19. The sequencing sample was made of peripheral blood.

The CDR3 DNA reads TGTGCCAGCTCGCCACTACTAGCGGAAATGACAGATACGCAGTATTTT. The encoded protein is CASSPLLAEMTDTQYF. This chain joins TRBV18 and TRBJ2-3, with 8 bases lining up with TRBD2. The germline gives CDR1 KGHSH, CDR2 LQKENI. CDR3 length equals 16 residues.